The clone carrying this T cell receptor (beta chain) counts as medium-sized. cDNA was made from about 500 ng RNA using alpha and beta constant primers. Separate chain-specific third strand synthesis with multiplexing indices produced the alpha and beta libraries. Priming off the SP2 site generated the second strand. Via MiXCR, TCRdb re-called the 5' RACE reads, giving one row per CDR3 protein. The table includes about 24,000 distinct CDR3 sequences, roughly 8.7% detected once. The CDR3 has 13 residues. From germline, CDR1 is SQVTM and CDR2 ANQGSEA. J lost 4 bases, V lost 6 bases, and 6 bases had no gene match. This sample is drawn from a study of HIV-infected patients and healthy controls. Whole blood was used without fractionation, so all unsorted peripheral T cells were included. Peripheral blood, 2 to 2.5 ml, was drawn for RNA extraction.

This chain connects TRBV29-1 to TRBJ1-1; TRBD1 aligns across 9 bases. The sequence derives from an adult in good health. Sequences were obtained from blood. In DNA, the CDR3 is TGCAGCGTAGGACAGGGGCAAGGCACTGAAGCTTTCTTT. Its protein is CSVGQGQGTEAFF.